The clone carrying this TCR beta chain occurred a few times. Its cognate antigen is unknown. The source of the sample is a study of post-analysis software for immune sequencing data. Study details: The disease courses spanned relapsing-remitting, secondary progressive and progressive-relapsing forms of multiple sclerosis.

Findings of the study overall: Controls showed lower frequencies than patients for several TRBV segments, and TRBV5-6, TRBV5-1 and TRBV20-1 were among these. Samples made in the same batch grouped tightly together by F measure. People with multiple sclerosis had a significantly lower normalized Chao1 diversity than controls did.

Prepared libraries of TCR beta cDNA carried unique molecular identifiers. T cells, 1 to 10 million of them, yielded hundreds of thousands of cDNA molecules. TCRdb fed the PCR reads into MiXCR, producing one record per CDR3 protein. The sample has 600,000 to 750,000 distinct CDR3 sequences; around 60% are singletons. This CDR3 spans 11 amino acids. Deletions cut 3 bases from V and 8 bases from J, with 5 bases between. The gene calls are TRBV12-3 or TRBV12-4 and TRBJ2-1; D call uncertain. This clonotype originated in a girl aged 2-10 years with multiple sclerosis. The sequenced material came from blood. CDR3 coding DNA: TGTGCCAGCAGTTTCTTGCATGAGCAGTTCTTC. Its protein product is CASSFLHEQFF.